A selection of T cell receptor beta chains follows, all from one sample in a study of T cell changes during pregnancy in multiple sclerosis. Produced via immunoSEQ multiplex PCR; TCRdb's table is partial and in-frame only. The sample has approximately 53,000 clones; around 90% are singletons. The source was CD4+ T cells from peripheral blood mononuclear cells, collected before pregnancy. These TCRs come from a female donor with multiple sclerosis, enrolled in a pregnancy study. The CDR3 runs from the conserved cysteine through the conserved F or W. Each record gives: clone size, V gene, J gene, D gene, CDR3 protein, CDR3 DNA. D genes are given only for firm matches. Rows may omit the clone size; those that give it use once, few, many or a size class.

>.|TRBV5-1|TRBJ2-7|TRBD2
CASSPGLAGGEQYF
TGCGCCAGCAGCCCAGGACTAGCGGGAGGCGAGCAGTACTTC
>.|TRBV6-1|TRBJ2-7|TRBD2
CASRTSSFSDEQYF
TGTGCCAGCAGGACTAGCAGTTTCTCCGACGAGCAGTACTTC
>.|TRBV7-8|TRBJ2-1|.
CASSPYRSGREQFF
TGTGCCAGCAGCCCCTATAGGAGCGGAAGGGAGCAGTTCTTC
>.|TRBV5-1|TRBJ2-1|TRBD2
CASSQTSGTYNEQFF
TGCGCCAGCAGCCAGACTAGCGGCACCTACAATGAGCAGTTCTTC
>.|TRBV6-1|TRBJ2-2|.
CASSEVAGGPFTGELFF
TGTGCCAGCAGTGAAGTCGCTGGAGGGCCGTTCACCGGGGAGCTGTTTTTT
>.|TRBV27|TRBJ2-1|TRBD2
CASSLGLAASYNEQFF
TGTGCCAGCAGTTTAGGGCTAGCGGCTTCCTACAATGAGCAGTTCTTC
>.|TRBV5-5|TRBJ1-4|.
CASSLSGATNEKLFF
TGTGCCAGCAGCTTGTCAGGCGCAACTAATGAAAAACTGTTTTTT
>.|TRBV5-1|TRBJ2-3|.
CASSQGGEDTQYF
TGCGCCAGCAGCCAGGGCGGGGAAGATACGCAGTATTTT
>.|TRBV10-3|TRBJ2-7|TRBD1
CATSTGAYEQYF
TGTGCCACCTCGACAGGGGCCTACGAGCAGTACTTC
>.|TRBV28|TRBJ1-1|TRBD1
CASEQGALNTEAFF
TGTGCCAGCGAACAGGGGGCCCTGAACACTGAAGCTTTCTTT
>.|TRBV27|TRBJ2-1|TRBD1
CASSELSGTGAEQFF
TGTGCCAGCAGTGAATTGTCCGGGACAGGAGCTGAGCAGTTCTTC
>.|TRBV29-1|TRBJ1-2|TRBD1
CSVPTGGGSESYGYTF
TGCAGCGTTCCGACAGGGGGAGGCAGCGAATCTTATGGCTACACCTTC
>.|TRBV28|TRBJ2-5|TRBD1
CASSSTGGVETQYF
TGTGCCAGCAGTTCGACAGGGGGCGTTGAGACCCAGTACTTC
>once|TRBV5-8|TRBJ1-2|.
CASSLGAEDYGYTF
TGTGCCAGCAGCTTGGGAGCGGAGGACTATGGCTACACCTTC
>.|TRBV5-6|TRBJ2-2|TRBD2
CASSWTGGTGELFF
TGTGCCAGCAGCTGGACGGGGGGCACCGGGGAGCTGTTTTTT
>.|TRBV29-1|TRBJ1-2|.
CSVVAGGSYGYTF
TGCAGCGTTGTAGCCGGGGGAAGCTATGGCTACACCTTC
>.|TRBV5-4|TRBJ1-2|TRBD1
CASRSLRDRGNYGYTF
TGTGCCAGCAGATCCCTCCGGGACAGGGGTAACTATGGCTACACCTTC
>.|TRBV7-6|TRBJ2-7|TRBD2
CASSQGLADTYEQYF
TGTGCCAGCAGCCAAGGACTAGCGGACACCTACGAGCAGTACTTC
>.|TRBV5-1|TRBJ1-2|TRBD1
CASSDLVGTGSDYGYTF
TGCGCCAGCAGCGATTTAGTTGGGACAGGATCGGACTATGGCTACACCTTC
>.|TRBV5-1|TRBJ2-7|TRBD1
CASSLDRGNLYF
TGCGCCAGCAGCTTGGACAGGGGAAATCTGTACTTC
>once|TRBV2|TRBJ1-5|TRBD1
CASSRDRQRNQPQHF
TGTGCCAGCAGTCGGGACAGGCAGCGCAATCAGCCCCAGCATTTT
>.|TRBV4-1|TRBJ2-1|.
CASSQGPSSSYNEQFF
TGCGCCAGCAGCCAAGGTCCTAGCAGCTCCTACAATGAGCAGTTCTTC
>.|TRBV30|TRBJ1-5|.
CAWSVVSSNQPQHF
TGTGCCTGGAGTGTCGTATCGAGCAATCAGCCCCAGCATTTT
>.|TRBV7-7|TRBJ2-7|.
CASSSIRFPGEQYF
TGTGCCAGCAGCTCCATTAGATTCCCCGGCGAGCAGTACTTC
>.|TRBV2|TRBJ1-4|.
CASRKTGGPNEKLFF
TGTGCCAGCAGAAAAACCGGGGGTCCTAATGAAAAACTGTTTTTT
>.|TRBV4-2|TRBJ1-3|.
CASSQDGSSGNTIYF
TGTGCCAGCAGCCAAGATGGGAGCTCTGGAAACACCATATATTTT
>once|TRBV19|TRBJ2-3|.
CASSIVWAGQDTQYF
TGTGCCAGTAGTATAGTATGGGCAGGCCAGGATACGCAGTATTTT
>.|TRBV19|TRBJ1-1|TRBD1
CASSIRHTGVFGRNTEAFF
TGTGCCAGTAGTATTCGCCATACAGGGGTTTTCGGGCGGAACACTGAAGCTTTCTTT
>.|TRBV19|TRBJ2-7|TRBD2
CASSRTSGSSYEQYF
TGTGCCAGTAGCCGGACTAGCGGGAGCTCCTACGAGCAGTACTTC
>once|TRBV5-4|TRBJ2-7|.
CASSLDPSVSTYEQYF
TGTGCCAGCAGCTTGGACCCTAGCGTTAGCACCTACGAGCAGTACTTC
>.|TRBV9|TRBJ1-1|.
CASSVVRERNTEAFF
TGTGCCAGCAGCGTAGTCAGGGAAAGGAACACTGAAGCTTTCTTT
>.|TRBV28|TRBJ2-7|.
CASSLRVGEQYF
TGTGCCAGCAGTTTGAGGGTGGGCGAGCAGTACTTC